These 11 T cell receptor beta chains originate from one sample sequenced in a study of blood T cell repertoires in COVID-19 (dated by TCRdb to the early 2020s). The protocol used for the library was the immunoSEQ multiplex PCR assay. TCRdb provides this immuneACCESS table in a form limited to in-frame rearrangements. Some clones are lacking; in checked studies, under half of them reflect an unresolved V gene, and why the rest are absent is not known. Counted in this sample were 250,000 to 300,000 clones; 85% to 90% of them appeared once. The leading ten clones occupy approximately 2% of the sample. Sequencing input: PBMCs or T cells enriched from blood (not recorded which). The receptors were sampled from a woman aged 60-75 years in a cohort exposed to, infected with or recovered from COVID-19 (not recorded which).

This rearrangement joins TRBV28 to TRBJ1-1; D might be TRBD1 (6 bases). Germline V gene lookup returns CDR1 MDHEN and CDR2 SYDVKM. The length of the CDR3 is 15 residues. Deletions cut 6 bases from V and 4 bases from J, with 18 bases between. In DNA form, the CDR3 reads TGTGCCAGCAGACCTCTCGGGGTAGGGGGCACTGAAGCTTTCTTT. Translating gives CASRPLGVGGTEAFF.

The chain employs TRBV6-5 and TRBJ2-5, with 12 bases fitting TRBD2. V shed 2 bases and J 4 bases; nucleotides not matched to a gene: 5. This CDR3 comprises 16 residues. The germline V gene has CDR1 MNHEY and CDR2 SVGAGI. The CDR3 DNA reads as TGTGCCAGCAGTTACCCGACTAGCGGGAGAGGAGAGACCCAGTACTTC. This translates into CASSYPTSGRGETQYF.

Here the CDR3 DNA reads TGTGCCAGCTCACCAGGGGGACAGGGACAAAGGGAAAAACTGTTTTTT. Protein: CASSPGGQGQREKLFF. V gene TRBV18 combines with J gene TRBJ1-4; 9 bases are shared with TRBD1. Unmatched junction bases numbered 9, after V lost 2 bases and J lost 8 bases. The germline V gene encodes CDR1 KGHSH and CDR2 LQKENI. The CDR3 is 16 residues long.

V and J are TRBV18 and TRBJ1-2; unclear D gene. V gave up 4 bases and J gave up 3 bases, with 9 bases separating them. This CDR3 is built from 13 residues. Germline CDR1 KGHSH, CDR2 LQKENI. In nucleotides, the CDR3 is TGTGCCAGCTCACTTGACTCAGACTATGGCTACACCTTC. Protein product: CASSLDSDYGYTF. The full variable domain, in which reference TRBV18 and TRBJ1-2 provide the parts outside the CDR3, is NAGVMQNPRHLVRRRGQEARLRCSPMKGHSHVYWYRQLPEEGLKFMVYLQKENIIDESGMPKERFSAEFPKEGPSILRIQQVVRGDSAAYFCASSLDSDYGYTFGSGTRLTVV.

The chain employs TRBV5-1 and TRBJ2-5; 7 bases map to TRBD2. Unmatched junction bases numbered 10, after V lost 4 bases and J lost 4 bases. The CDR3 length is 15 residues. Germline CDR1 reads SGHRS; CDR2 reads YFSETQ. The CDR3 DNA reads as TGCGCCAGCAGCGATTTGGGCGGGAGTGGAGAGACCCAGTACTTC. This codes for CASSDLGGSGETQYF.

In this sample, this clone turned up a few times. The gene calls are TRBV5-6 and TRBJ1-6; D is unresolved. V was cut by 0 bases and J by 0 bases, with 10 bases left in between. The CDR3 contains 17 residues. Per the germline V gene, CDR1 is SGHDT and CDR2 is YYEEEE. The CDR3 DNA is TGTGCCAGCAGCTTGGCCGGAGCGGCCTCCTATAATTCACCCCTCCACTTT. It translates to CASSLAGAASYNSPLHF.

The chain joins TRBV5-8 to TRBJ2-1; TRBD2 matches 13 bases. The V gene end was trimmed by 4 bases and the J gene end by 5 bases; junction bases not matched to a gene: 6. CDR3 size: 16 residues. Germline CDR1 and CDR2: SGHTS and YDEGEE. The CDR3, as DNA: TGTGCCAGCAGCCCCTGGACTAGCGGGAGAAACAATGAGCAGTTCTTC. Translating it yields CASSPWTSGRNNEQFF.

V usage is TRBV9 and J usage is TRBJ2-6, with D possibly matching TRBD2 (5 bases). Germline lookup yields CDR1 SGDLS and CDR2 YYNGEE. V was clipped by 4 bases and J by 0 bases, with 11 bases between them. The CDR3 is made up of 16 amino acids. CDR3 nucleotide sequence: TGTGCCAGCAGCCCACGAGCGGTCTCTGGGGCCAACGTCCTGACTTTC. It codes for CASSPRAVSGANVLTF.

The rearrangement uses TRBV28 and TRBJ2-5; 12 bases fit TRBD2. The CDR3 has 17 residues. V trimming: 4 bases; J trimming: 5 bases; junction bases outside the gene matches: 11. CDR1 MDHEN and CDR2 SYDVKM come from the germline V gene. In DNA form, the CDR3 reads TGTGCCAGCAGTTATGGGCGACTAGCGGGAGAGGGGGAGACCCAGTACTTC. Protein sequence: CASSYGRLAGEGETQYF.

J is TRBJ2-2 and V is TRBV19; maybe TRBD2 (6 bases). The CDR3 has 15 residues. Trimming shortened V by 3 bases and J by 7 bases, and 15 bases separated the two germline ends. Germline lookup yields CDR1 LNHDA and CDR2 SQIVND (reference sequence). CDR3 nucleotide sequence: TGTGCCAGTAGTATTCGGGAGCAGGTGGGCGGGGAGCTGTTTTTT. Protein sequence: CASSIREQVGGELFF.

This rearrangement joins TRBV4-2 to TRBJ2-3, with unresolved D. V dropped 3 bases and J dropped 4 bases, with 11 bases sitting between them. CDR3 length: 14 residues. Germline V gene data show CDR1 as LGHNA and CDR2 as YNFKEQ. The CDR3 protein is CASSQASGSDTQYF. The CDR3 DNA reads as TGTGCCAGCAGCCAGGCATCAGGATCAGATACGCAGTATTTT.